Below, 15 T cell receptor beta chains from the same sample are listed, as sequenced in a study of human T cells and chemical hapten exposure. TCRdb re-called the RACE reads with MiXCR, one entry per CDR3 protein. The profile shows about 84,000 distinct CDR3 sequences, less than 14% of them singletons. Time point denoted: patch test 3, about 24 weeks after DPC sensitization. Treatment described: therapeutic diphenylcyclopropenone sensitization with weekly scalp DPC. The sample in question was whole blood, obtained in connection with sensitization to the hapten diphenylcyclopropenone (DPC). The receptors originated from a woman in her 50s with alopecia areata. Some clones in this sample may be carry-over from other donors' samples.

This clonotype was seen repeatedly, ten times or more. DNA of the CDR3: TGTGCCTGGAGTGAACGAGGGGGCCGGTCACCCCTCCACTTT. It translates to CAWSERGGRSPLHF. The chain links TRBV30 to TRBJ1-6; TRBD1 aligns across 7 bases. There are 14 residues in the CDR3. The germline gives CDR1 GTSNPN, CDR2 SVGIG (reference sequence). Trimming at V came to 1 base and at J to 10 bases, leaving 7 bases not matched to a gene.

The chain couples TRBV6-2 or TRBV6-3 to TRBJ2-7; 10 bases are a match to TRBD1. Germline V gene data show CDR1 as MNHEY and CDR2 as SVGEGT. Losses at the gene ends were 6 bases for V and 2 bases for J; bases not matched to a gene: 7. There are 15 residues in the CDR3. As DNA, the CDR3 is TGTGCCAGCAGGGCGACAGGGGGCAAGGCCTACGAGCAGTACTTC. Protein sequence: CASRATGGKAYEQYF.

This clonotype was recorded at least ten times. V is TRBV29-1 and J is TRBJ1-1, with D maybe TRBD1 (6 bases). Trimming cost V 4 bases and J 5 bases, with 17 bases left between them. The CDR3 runs 14 residues. Germline V CDR1 and CDR2: SQVTM, ANQGSEA. The CDR3 nucleotides are TGCAGCGTTGGCCGTCGACAGGTTGAGACTGAAGCTTTCTTT. Translating gives CSVGRRQVETEAFF.

The genes are TRBV18 and TRBJ2-6, with a weak D call TRBD1 (6 bases). This CDR3 has 15 residues. Germline V gives CDR1 KGHSH, CDR2 LQKENI. V lost 5 bases and J lost 0, with 8 bases in between. CDR3 DNA sequence: TGTGCCAGCTCAAGGACAGACTCTGGGGCCAACGTCCTGACTTTC. This codes for CASSRTDSGANVLTF.

There are a few counts of this clonotype. The chain has TRBV12-3 or TRBV12-4 and TRBJ1-4; unclear D gene. Trimming removed 3 bases at V and 9 bases at J, with 8 bases between. The CDR3 loop spans 12 amino acids. The CDR3 loop reads CASSFEGKKLFF. The CDR3 coding sequence is TGTGCCAGCAGTTTTGAAGGCAAAAAACTGTTTTTT.

As regards this clonotype: This may come from a read error, since a much larger clone is one base off. The chain links TRBV28 to TRBJ1-1; D gene unclear. The CDR3 length is 12 residues. Germline assignment: CDR1 MDHEN and CDR2 SYDVKM. For the CDR3, the DNA is TGTACCAGCAGTTTATGGGGCACTGAAGCTTTCTTT. Translated, it gives CTSSLWGTEAFF.

The chain combines TRBV7-8 with TRBJ2-7; possibly TRBD1 for D (7 bases). Between the trimmed V and J ends, which lost 4 bases and 6 bases, there was a span of 19 bases. The CDR3 length is 15 residues. CDR1 SGHVS and CDR2 FQNEAQ come from the germline V gene. CDR3 in amino acids: CASSWTTGAGSEQYF. CDR3 coding DNA: TGTGCCAGCAGCTGGACTACAGGGGCGGGATCCGAGCAGTACTTC.

This clonotype was observed a handful of times. The chain combines TRBV20-1 with TRBJ1-2; weak D call: TRBD1 (5 bases). In germline, CDR1 is DFQATT, CDR2 SNEGSKA (reference sequence). The V end was cut by 4 bases, the J end by 4 bases, with 19 bases between. There are 15 residues in the CDR3. CDR3 coding DNA: TGCAGTGCTACGGGGCTTGGGGTTGGGGGCTATGGCTACACCTTC. Its protein is CSATGLGVGGYGYTF.

There are a few counts of this clonotype. CDR3 sequence reads: CASSSPFERETNEQFF. CDR3 coding DNA: TGTGCCAGCAGCTCACCGTTCGAGCGGGAGACAAATGAGCAGTTCTTC. The chain employs TRBV11-3 and TRBJ2-1, with 8 bases lining up with TRBD2. The CDR3 spans 16 residues. The ends lost 4 bases at V and 7 bases at J; junction bases unmatched: 12. Germline CDR1 and CDR2: SGHNT and YENEEA.

This clonotype was seen at least ten times. This sequence joins TRBV6-2 or TRBV6-3 and TRBJ2-1; no clear D gene. The CDR3 loop spans 13 amino acids. CDR1 is MNHEY and CDR2 is SVGEGT in the germline V gene. Trimming removed 0 bases from V and 15 bases from J, with 15 bases in between. The CDR3 protein is CASSYSGPGKGFF. CDR3 nucleotide sequence: TGTGCCAGCAGTTACTCAGGCCCCGGCAAGGGGTTCTTC.

This clonotype has just a few counts. The rearrangement links TRBV11-2 to TRBJ2-2, with 9 bases matching TRBD2. Germline CDR1 is SGHAT and CDR2 is FQNNGV. Trimming at V came to 5 bases and at J to 2 bases, leaving 9 bases not matched to a gene. The CDR3 spans 17 residues. The CDR3, as DNA: TGTGCCAGCAGCCCTCCGGGTAGCGGGAGAAACACCGGGGAGCTGTTTTTT. This gives the protein CASSPPGSGRNTGELFF. Full variable domain (remainder filled in from reference TRBV11-2 and TRBJ2-2): EAGVAQSPRYKIIEKRQSVAFWCNPISGHATLYWYQQILGQGPKLLIQFQNNGVVDDSQLPKDRFSAERLKGVDSTLKIQPAKLEDSAVYLCASSPPGSGRNTGELFFGEGSRLTVL.

This clonotype has at least ten counts. This chain's CDR3 is CASSLTRIPSPNEKLFF. CDR3 sequence (DNA): TGTGCCAGCAGCTTGACACGGATCCCGAGCCCGAATGAAAAACTGTTTTTT. The V call is TRBV7-9, the J call TRBJ1-4, with no clear D. Trimming stripped 3 bases from V and 5 bases from J, with 19 bases between. Germline V CDR1 and CDR2: SEHNR, FQNEAQ (reference sequence). The CDR3 loop spans 17 amino acids.

This clonotype was seen many times. The chain has TRBV20-1 and TRBJ1-5; D might be TRBD1 (5 bases). Looked up from germline, CDR1 is DFQATT and CDR2 is SNEGSKA (reference sequence). The V gene lost 3 bases and the J gene lost 7 bases, with 10 bases spanning the gap. The CDR3 spans 12 residues. Here the CDR3 reads CSARFGGQPQHF. The CDR3 DNA sequence: TGCAGTGCTAGGTTTGGGGGGCAGCCCCAGCATTTT.

J is TRBJ1-2 and V is TRBV20-1, with a possible D match to TRBD1 (5 bases). Trimming removed 4 bases at V and 6 bases at J, with 12 bases between. The germline V gene encodes CDR1 DFQATT and CDR2 SNEGSKA (reference sequence). The CDR3 loop spans 12 amino acids. As DNA, the CDR3 is TGCAGTGCTACGGACATGACGAATGGCTACACCTTC. Protein: CSATDMTNGYTF.

This clonotype showed up just a few times. The gene calls are TRBV7-6 and TRBJ2-3; D possibly corresponds to TRBD2 (5 bases). The ends were cut back, 5 bases at V and 7 bases at J, with 25 bases in the middle. Germline CDR1 and CDR2: SGHVS and FNYEAQ. This CDR3 is 17 amino acids long. The CDR3 nucleotides are TGTGCCAGCAGCCAACTACGAGCGGTTGGAGGCCGGAATACGCAGTATTTT. It codes for CASSQLRAVGGRNTQYF. Complete variable domain (other parts from reference TRBV7-6 and TRBJ2-3): GAGVSQSPRYKVTKRGQDVALRCDPISGHVSLYWYRQALGQGPEFLTYFNYEAQQDKSGLPNDRFSAERPEGSISTLTIQRTEQRDSAMYRCASSQLRAVGGRNTQYFGPGTRLTVL.